This paragraph covers one TCR beta chain sequence. The antigen is not known. The source of the sample is a study of identifying expanded T cells in peripheral blood. Study-wide results and caveats: Approximately two-week clone count variance significantly increased as total template count grew. Technical replicates showed about 1.1 changed clones; roughly two weeks about 16.4; four weeks 19.

Healthy donors had no documented immune events, such as infections, while sampled. Germline CDR1 is MNHEY and CDR2 is SVGAGI. The germline V and J ends were trimmed by 6 bases and 5 bases, with 16 bases remaining between them. This CDR3 has 15 residues. Repertoires were generated with immunoSEQ multiplex PCR, while TCRdb's copy carries only in-frame clones and drops some. The sample lists 75,000 to 95,000 clones, roughly 90% occurring once. The source material was blood. The chain employs TRBV6-5 and TRBJ2-2; weak D call: TRBD1 (6 bases). This TCR was sampled from a person between 18 and 75 years old in good health. CDR3 sequence: CASRKQGLDTGELFF. The CDR3 DNA is TGTGCCAGCAGAAAACAGGGTTTGGATACCGGGGAGCTGTTTTTT.